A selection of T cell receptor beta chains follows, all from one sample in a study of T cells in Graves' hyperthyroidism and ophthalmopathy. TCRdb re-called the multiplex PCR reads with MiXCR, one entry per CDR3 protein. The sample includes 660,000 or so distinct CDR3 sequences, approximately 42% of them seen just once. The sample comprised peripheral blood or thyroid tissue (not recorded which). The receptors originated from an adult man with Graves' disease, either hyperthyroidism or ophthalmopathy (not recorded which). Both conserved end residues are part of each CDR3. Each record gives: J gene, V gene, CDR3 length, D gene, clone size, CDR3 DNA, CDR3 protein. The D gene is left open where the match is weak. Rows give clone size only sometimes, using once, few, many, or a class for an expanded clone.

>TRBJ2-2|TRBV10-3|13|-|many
TGTGCCATCCGAGAGGGTGGGACCGGGGAGCTGTTTTTT
CAIREGGTGELFF
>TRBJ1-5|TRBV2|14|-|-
TGTGCCAGCAGTCAGGGTGGGTCGGATCAGCCCCAGCATTTT
CASSQGGSDQPQHF
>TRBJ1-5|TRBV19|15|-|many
TGTGCCAGTAGTATCGGCCAGGGGAACCGGCAGCCCCAGCATTTT
CASSIGQGNRQPQHF
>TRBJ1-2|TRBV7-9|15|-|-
TGTGCCAGCAGTTCGTTTACAGGTCGGGAGGACGGCTACACCTTC
CASSSFTGREDGYTF
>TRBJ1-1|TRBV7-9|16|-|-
TGTGCCAGCAGCCCCGTGGTAGGTCCAGGGCACATTGAAGCTTTCTTT
CASSPVVGPGHIEAFF
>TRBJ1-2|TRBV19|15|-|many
TGTGCCAGTAGTATTGTGCAACGACCAGACTATGGCTACACCTTC
CASSIVQRPDYGYTF
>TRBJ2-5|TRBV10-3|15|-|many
TGTGCCATCAGTGGGGACCGGGACTTCCAAGAGACCCAGTACTTC
CAISGDRDFQETQYF
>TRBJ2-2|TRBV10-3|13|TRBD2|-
TGTGCCACCTCTAGCGGGAACACCGGGGAGCTGTTTTTT
CATSSGNTGELFF
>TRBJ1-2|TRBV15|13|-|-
TGTGCCACCAGCACTGGACGGAACTATGGCTACACCTTC
CATSTGRNYGYTF
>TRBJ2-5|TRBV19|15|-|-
TGTGCCAGTAGACGGTCGAACCTCAAAAAAGAGACCCAGTACTTC
CASRRSNLKKETQYF
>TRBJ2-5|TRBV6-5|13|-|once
TGTGCCAGCAGTGGGACATTACAAGAGACCCAGTACTTC
CASSGTLQETQYF
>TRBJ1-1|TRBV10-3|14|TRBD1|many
TGTGCCATCAGCGGAGACAGGGGTGGCACTGAAGCTTTCTTT
CAISGDRGGTEAFF
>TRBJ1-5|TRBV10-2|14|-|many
TGCGCCAGCAGTGAAAGGGCAGGCAATCAGCCCCAGCATTTT
CASSERAGNQPQHF
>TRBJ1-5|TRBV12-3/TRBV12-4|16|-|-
TGTGCCAGCAGTTTACTCGCAGGGAGCCGAAATCAGCCCCAGCATTTT
CASSLLAGSRNQPQHF
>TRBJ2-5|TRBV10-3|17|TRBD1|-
TGTGCCATCGGGGGGACAGGGTCGAGCTCCCTCCCAGAGACCCAGTACTTC
CAIGGTGSSSLPETQYF
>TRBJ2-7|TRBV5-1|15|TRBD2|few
TGCGCCAGCAGCTTGGCCCTAGCGGGGGTTTACGAGCAGTACTTC
CASSLALAGVYEQYF
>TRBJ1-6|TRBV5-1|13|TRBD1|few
TGTGCCAGCAGCTTAGACAGGGCTTCTCCCCTCCACTTT
CASSLDRASPLHF
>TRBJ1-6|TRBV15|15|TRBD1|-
TGTGCCACCAGCATACCGGGACAGGGACGTTCACCCCTCCACTTT
CATSIPGQGRSPLHF
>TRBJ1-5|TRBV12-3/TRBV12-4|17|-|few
TGTGCCAGCAGTTTAGCCGTCCCGGGACTTAGCAATCAGCCCCAGCATTTT
CASSLAVPGLSNQPQHF
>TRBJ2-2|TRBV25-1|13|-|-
TGTGCCAGCACTATGACAGGTCCCGGGGAGCTGTTTTTT
CASTMTGPGELFF
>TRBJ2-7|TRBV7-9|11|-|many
TGTGCCAGCAGCTCAAACCTGGAGCAGTACTTC
CASSSNLEQYF
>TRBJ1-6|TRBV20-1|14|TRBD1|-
TGCAGTGCTAGTCAGGGACAGGCAAATTCACCCCTCCACTTT
CSASQGQANSPLHF
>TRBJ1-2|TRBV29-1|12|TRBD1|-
TGCAGTGTCGCCACAGGGGCCCAGGGCTACACCTTC
CSVATGAQGYTF
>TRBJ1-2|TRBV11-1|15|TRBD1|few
TGTGCCAGTAGTGGCAGGACAGGCGCTTCCTATGGCTACACCTTC
CASSGRTGASYGYTF
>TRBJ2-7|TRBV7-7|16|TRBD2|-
TGTGCTAGCAGCTTAGGGCTAGCGGGCCGGACCTACGAGCAGTACTTC
CASSLGLAGRTYEQYF
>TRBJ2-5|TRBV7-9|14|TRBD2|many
TGTGCCAGCACCCCGGGGGGACCGCGGGAGACCCAGTACTTC
CASTPGGPRETQYF
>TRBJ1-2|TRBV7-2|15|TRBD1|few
TGTGCCAGCAGCCAAGATCCCGGACAGGGGTATGGCTACACCTTC
CASSQDPGQGYGYTF
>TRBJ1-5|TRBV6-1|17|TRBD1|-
TGTGCCAGCAGTGAAAGATCAGGGGGGATTAGAAATCAGCCCCAGCATTTT
CASSERSGGIRNQPQHF
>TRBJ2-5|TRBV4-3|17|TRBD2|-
TGCGCCAGCAGCCAAGAGGAGCTAGCGGGGGGGCTGGAGACCCAGTACTTC
CASSQEELAGGLETQYF
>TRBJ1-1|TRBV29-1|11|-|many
TGCAGCGCCGCACCGGTGGGGGAAGCTTTCTTT
CSAAPVGEAFF
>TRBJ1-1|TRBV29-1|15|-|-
TGCAGCGTTGAAGGCCCCAGGGGAATGCTCCCTGAAGCTTTCTTT
CSVEGPRGMLPEAFF
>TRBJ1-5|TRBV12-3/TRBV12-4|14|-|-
TGTGCCAGCAGTTTCGGACGCGGGTCTCAGCCCCAGCATTTT
CASSFGRGSQPQHF
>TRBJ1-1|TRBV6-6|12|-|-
TGTGCCAGCAGGGTGATAGGCACTGAAGCTTTCTTT
CASRVIGTEAFF
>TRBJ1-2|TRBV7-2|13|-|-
TGTGCCAGCACCTCCGGGGGCCCCTGGGGCTACACCTTC
CASTSGGPWGYTF
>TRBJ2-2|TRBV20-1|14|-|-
TGCAGTGCTAGCTGGGGTTCCGGCACCGGGGAGCTGTTTTTT
CSASWGSGTGELFF
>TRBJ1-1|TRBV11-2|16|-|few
TGTGCCAGCAGCTTAGGGTTGGTGCCAGGGAAGACTGAAGCTTTCTTT
CASSLGLVPGKTEAFF
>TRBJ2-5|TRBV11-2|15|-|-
TGTGCCAGCAGCTTAGCCTTGGGGTACCAAGAGACCCAGTACTTC
CASSLALGYQETQYF
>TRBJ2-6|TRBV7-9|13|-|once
TGTGCCAGCAGCCCGGGGCGGGCGAACGTCCTGACTTTC
CASSPGRANVLTF
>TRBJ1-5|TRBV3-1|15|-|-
TGTGCCAGCAGCCAAGATCTGCATAGCAATCAGCCCCAGCATTTT
CASSQDLHSNQPQHF
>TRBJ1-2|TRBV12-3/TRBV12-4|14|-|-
TGTGCTAGTGCCAAACCCACAACGAACTATGGCTACACCTTC
CASAKPTTNYGYTF
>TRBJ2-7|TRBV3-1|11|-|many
TGTGCCAGCAGCCAAGCTCTCGAGCAGTACTTC
CASSQALEQYF
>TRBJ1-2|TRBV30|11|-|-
TGTGCCTGGGGGGGAGGCTATGGCTACACCTTC
CAWGGGYGYTF
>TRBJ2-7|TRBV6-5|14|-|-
TGTGCCAGCAGTTACTCGAGGCAGGCCTACGAGCAGTACTTC
CASSYSRQAYEQYF
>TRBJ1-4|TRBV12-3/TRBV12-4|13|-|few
TGTGCCAGCAGTTTCGGGTTGCGTGAAAAACTGTTTTTT
CASSFGLREKLFF
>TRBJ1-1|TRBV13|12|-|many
TGTGCCAGCAGTACGGGGGGGGCTGAAGCTTTCTTT
CASSTGGAEAFF
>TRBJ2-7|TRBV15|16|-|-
TGTGCCACCAGCGCCCAGCCACAGGGCCCCCGCAACGAGCAGTACTTC
CATSAQPQGPRNEQYF
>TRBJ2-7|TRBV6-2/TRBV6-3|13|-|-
TGTGCCAGCACCACCACAGGGACCTATGAGCAGTACTTC
CASTTTGTYEQYF
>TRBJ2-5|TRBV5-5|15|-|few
TGTGCCAGCAGCTTGGAGGGACTTTCACTGGAGACCCAGTACTTC
CASSLEGLSLETQYF
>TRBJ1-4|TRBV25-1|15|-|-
TGTGCCAGCAGTGAACTGGGGGCCGTCGGGGGAAAACTGTTTTTT
CASSELGAVGGKLFF
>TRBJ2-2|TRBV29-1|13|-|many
TGCAGCGTTGAAGGGGCCCAAGCCGGGGAGCTGTTTTTT
CSVEGAQAGELFF
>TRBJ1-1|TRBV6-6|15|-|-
TGTGCCAGCAGTTACTCGGGGGGGATATTGGCTGAAGCTTTCTTT
CASSYSGGILAEAFF
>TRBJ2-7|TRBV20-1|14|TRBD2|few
TGCAGTGCTAGTTTTAGCGGGACGGTATACGAGCAGTACTTC
CSASFSGTVYEQYF
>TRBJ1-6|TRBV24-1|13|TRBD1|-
TGTGCCACCCGTGGACAGGGTCGTTCACCCCTCCACTTT
CATRGQGRSPLHF
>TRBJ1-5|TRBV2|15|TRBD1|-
TGTGCCAGCGAGCCAACAGGGGTTATAGATCGTCCCCAGCATTTT
CASEPTGVIDRPQHF
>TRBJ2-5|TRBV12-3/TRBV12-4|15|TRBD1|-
TGTGCCAGCAGCCCCCAGGGACAGGGACAAGAGACCCAGTACTTC
CASSPQGQGQETQYF
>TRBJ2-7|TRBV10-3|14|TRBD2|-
TGTGCCAGCAGTGACGGGGGCGGGGGGTACGAGCAGTACTTC
CASSDGGGGYEQYF
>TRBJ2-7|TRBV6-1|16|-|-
TGTGCCAGCAGTGCCCTTAGGGCAGGGTGGGCCTACGAGCAGTACTTC
CASSALRAGWAYEQYF